This T cell receptor (beta chain) was recovered during a study of cytomegalovirus exposure and HLA in healthy donors. The V gene end was trimmed by 6 bases and the J gene end by 3 bases; junction bases not matched to a gene: 6. This CDR3 region has 15 residues. Germline V gene data show CDR1 as MNHEY and CDR2 as SVGAGI. PCR primers comprised 60 Vbeta and 13 Jbeta primers. Method: immunoSEQ multiplex PCR; TCRdb's copy keeps in-frame clones and lacks some. Of fewer than 95,000 clones in the sample, 76% were seen once. The sequence came from a man aged 35 to 55 in good health and CMV-seronegative. Sequencing input: PBMCs. This chain uses TRBV6-5 with TRBJ2-2, with TRBD2 identical over 8 bases. CDR3 loop: CASSGGGLHTGELFF. The CDR3, as DNA: TGTGCCAGCAGCGGGGGGGGTTTGCACACCGGGGAGCTGTTTTTT.